This TCR beta chain was retrieved from a study of blood T cell repertoires in COVID-19. Clones were sequenced by immunoSEQ multiplex PCR, and TCRdb holds only the in-frame ones, with some missing. Of under 130,000 clones in the sample, 80% to 90% were seen once. V dropped 1 base and J dropped 0 bases, with 13 bases sitting between them. Looked up from germline, CDR1 is LGHNT and CDR2 is FRNRAP. The CDR3 loop spans 16 amino acids. V and J are TRBV12-5 and TRBJ2-7, with TRBD1 as a possible D gene (5 bases). Sequences were obtained from peripheral blood. This sequence originates from a woman aged 80 or over with acute or convalescent COVID-19. This CDR3 is CASGLGYRSSSYEQYF. CDR3 coding DNA: TGTGCTAGTGGTTTGGGTTACAGGTCAAGCTCCTACGAGCAGTACTTC.